The rows below give T cell receptor beta chains drawn from one sample of a study of blood T cell repertoires in COVID-19. Method: immunoSEQ multiplex PCR; TCRdb's copy keeps in-frame clones and lacks some. The sample consists of about 320,000 clones, around 84% of them appearing once. Sequenced input: PBMCs or T cells enriched from blood (not recorded which). All receptors come from a woman in her twenties or thirties who had been exposed to COVID-19. CDR3s include the opening cysteine and the closing phenylalanine or tryptophan. Each record gives: J gene, D gene, clone size, V gene, CDR3 protein, CDR3 DNA. A D gene is named only where the DNA matches it firmly. Clone size, where shown, is once, few, many, or a class for clones that have expanded.

j_gene: TRBJ2-1; d_gene: TRBD1; abundance: few; v_gene: TRBV10-3; CDR3aa: CAISLGQGGIEQFF; CDR3nt: TGTGCCATCAGCCTCGGACAGGGAGGAATTGAGCAGTTCTTC
j_gene: TRBJ2-7; d_gene: -; abundance: -; v_gene: TRBV7-9; CDR3aa: CASSLGAAEQYF; CDR3nt: TGTGCCAGCAGCTTAGGGGCAGCCGAGCAGTACTTC
j_gene: TRBJ1-1; d_gene: -; abundance: once; v_gene: TRBV5-5; CDR3aa: CASTFGVTEAFF; CDR3nt: TGTGCCAGCACCTTCGGGGTCACTGAAGCTTTCTTT
j_gene: TRBJ2-2; d_gene: TRBD2; abundance: -; v_gene: TRBV6-5; CDR3aa: CASSYREGTGELFF; CDR3nt: TGTGCCAGCAGTTACAGGGAGGGTACCGGGGAGCTGTTTTTT
j_gene: TRBJ2-5; d_gene: -; abundance: -; v_gene: TRBV3-1/TRBV3-2; CDR3aa: CASSPPRGPQETQYF; CDR3nt: TGTGCCAGCAGCCCTCCCAGGGGACCACAAGAGACCCAGTACTTC
j_gene: TRBJ2-7; d_gene: TRBD1; abundance: -; v_gene: TRBV3-1/TRBV3-2; CDR3aa: CASSAGQGSKFYEQYF; CDR3nt: TGTGCCAGCAGCGCCGGACAGGGGTCAAAATTCTACGAGCAGTACTTC
j_gene: TRBJ2-2; d_gene: TRBD2; abundance: -; v_gene: TRBV4-2; CDR3aa: CASSQGNTGGLSATGELFF; CDR3nt: TGTGCCAGCAGCCAAGGCAATACGGGAGGGTTGTCGGCCACCGGGGAGCTGTTTTTT
j_gene: TRBJ1-1; d_gene: -; abundance: -; v_gene: TRBV6-2/TRBV6-3; CDR3aa: CASSLRGYTEAFF; CDR3nt: TGTGCCAGCAGTTTGAGAGGCTACACTGAAGCTTTCTTT
j_gene: TRBJ1-2; d_gene: -; abundance: -; v_gene: TRBV5-6; CDR3aa: CASSFLKTGPNYGYTF; CDR3nt: TGTGCCAGCAGCTTCCTCAAAACAGGGCCCAACTATGGCTACACCTTC
j_gene: TRBJ2-7; d_gene: TRBD2; abundance: -; v_gene: TRBV7-8; CDR3aa: CASSLESGGAYEQYF; CDR3nt: TGTGCCAGCAGCTTAGAGAGCGGGGGGGCCTACGAGCAGTACTTC
j_gene: TRBJ2-2; d_gene: -; abundance: -; v_gene: TRBV10-3; CDR3aa: CAISGWVAANTGELFF; CDR3nt: TGTGCCATCAGTGGGTGGGTAGCGGCGAACACCGGGGAGCTGTTTTTT
j_gene: TRBJ1-5; d_gene: -; abundance: once; v_gene: TRBV28; CDR3aa: CASSLGARLDPGNQPQHF; CDR3nt: TGTGCCAGTTCCCTTGGGGCACGACTTGATCCGGGCAATCAGCCCCAGCATTTT
j_gene: TRBJ1-1; d_gene: TRBD1; abundance: -; v_gene: TRBV10-3; CDR3aa: CAIRTSPGQGVVQAEAFF; CDR3nt: TGTGCCATCAGGACCTCACCGGGACAGGGGGTAGTGCAGGCTGAAGCTTTCTTT
j_gene: TRBJ2-3; d_gene: TRBD1; abundance: -; v_gene: TRBV10-3; CDR3aa: CAISEQGQATDTQYF; CDR3nt: TGTGCCATCAGTGAGCAGGGACAGGCCACAGATACGCAGTATTTT
j_gene: TRBJ2-2; d_gene: -; abundance: once; v_gene: TRBV4-2; CDR3aa: CASSQEEGPGELFF; CDR3nt: TGTGCCAGCAGCCAAGAGGAGGGCCCCGGGGAGCTGTTTTTT
j_gene: TRBJ1-1; d_gene: -; abundance: -; v_gene: TRBV19; CDR3aa: CATDIFLRGMNTEAFF; CDR3nt: TGTGCCACCGATATTTTCCTCAGAGGCATGAACACTGAAGCTTTCTTT
j_gene: TRBJ2-7; d_gene: -; abundance: -; v_gene: TRBV15; CDR3aa: CATSRELETSTYEQYF; CDR3nt: TGTGCCACCAGCAGAGAACTGGAGACTTCAACCTACGAGCAGTACTTC